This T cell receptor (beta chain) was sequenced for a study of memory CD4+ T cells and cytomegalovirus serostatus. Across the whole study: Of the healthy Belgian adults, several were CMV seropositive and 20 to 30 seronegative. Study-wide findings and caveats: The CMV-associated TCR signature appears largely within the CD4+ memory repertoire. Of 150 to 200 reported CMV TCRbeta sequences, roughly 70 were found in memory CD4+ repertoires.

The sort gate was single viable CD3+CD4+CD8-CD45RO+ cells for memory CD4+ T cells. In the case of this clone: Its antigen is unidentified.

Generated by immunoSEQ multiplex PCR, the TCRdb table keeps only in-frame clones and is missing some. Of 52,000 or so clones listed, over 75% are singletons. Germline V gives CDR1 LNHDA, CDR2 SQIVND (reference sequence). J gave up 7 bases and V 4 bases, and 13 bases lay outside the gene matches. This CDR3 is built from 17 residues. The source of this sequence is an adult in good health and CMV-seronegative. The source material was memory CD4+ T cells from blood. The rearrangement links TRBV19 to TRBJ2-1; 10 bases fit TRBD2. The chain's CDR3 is CASSTRGIGSGGNEQFF. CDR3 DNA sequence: TGTGCCAGTAGTACCCGGGGAATAGGTAGCGGGGGGAATGAGCAGTTCTTC.